This T cell receptor (beta chain) was profiled in a study of blood T cell repertoires in COVID-19. Across the study: Sample material is recorded as cDNA or gDNA derived from T cells, B-cell-depleted T cells, or PBMCs.

This CDR3 is 15 amino acids long. Germline lookup yields CDR1 MNHEY and CDR2 SVGAGI. Trimming shortened V by 6 bases and J by 4 bases, and 18 bases separated the two germline ends. Method: immunoSEQ multiplex PCR; TCRdb's copy keeps in-frame clones and lacks some. Among about 170,000 clones listed, around 93% were seen once. The sequenced sample consisted of peripheral blood. The receptor comes from a woman aged 45-59 years with acute or convalescent COVID-19. V usage is TRBV6-5 and J usage is TRBJ1-1; no definite D call. CDR3 DNA sequence: TGTGCCAGCAGGACCCATACCACTATGGTCACTGAAGCTTTCTTT. Its protein is CASRTHTTMVTEAFF.